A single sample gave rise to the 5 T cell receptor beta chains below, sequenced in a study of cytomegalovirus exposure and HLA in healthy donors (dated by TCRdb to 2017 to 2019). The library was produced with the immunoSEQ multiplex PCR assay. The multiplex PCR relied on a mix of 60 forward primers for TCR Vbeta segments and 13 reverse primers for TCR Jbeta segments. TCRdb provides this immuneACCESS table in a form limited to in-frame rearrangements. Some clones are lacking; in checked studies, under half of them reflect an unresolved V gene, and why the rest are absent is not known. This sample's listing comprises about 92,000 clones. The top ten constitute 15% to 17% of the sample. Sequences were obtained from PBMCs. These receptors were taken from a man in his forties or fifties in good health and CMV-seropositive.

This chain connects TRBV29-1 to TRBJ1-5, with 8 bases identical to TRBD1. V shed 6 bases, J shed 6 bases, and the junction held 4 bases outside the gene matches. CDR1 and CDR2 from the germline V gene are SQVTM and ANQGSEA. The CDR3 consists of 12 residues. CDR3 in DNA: TGCAGCGTCGGACAGGGAACTCAGCCCCAGCATTTT. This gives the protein CSVGQGTQPQHF.

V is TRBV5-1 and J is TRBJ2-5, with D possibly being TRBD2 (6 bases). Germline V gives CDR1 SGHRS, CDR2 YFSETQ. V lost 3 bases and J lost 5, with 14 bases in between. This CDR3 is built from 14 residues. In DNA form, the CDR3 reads TGCGCCAGCAGCTCCAGGGCCGGAGGGGAGACCCAGTACTTC. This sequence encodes CASSSRAGGETQYF.

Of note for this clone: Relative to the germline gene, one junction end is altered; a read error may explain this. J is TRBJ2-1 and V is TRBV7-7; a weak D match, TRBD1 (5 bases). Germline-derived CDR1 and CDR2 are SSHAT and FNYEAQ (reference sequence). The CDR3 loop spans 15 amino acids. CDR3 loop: CASSTGRSTYNEQFF. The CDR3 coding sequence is TGTGCTAGCAGCACAGGTAGAAGCACCTACAATGAGCAGTTCTTC.

This CDR3 is CASSQERFLGGVSGNTIYF. DNA for the CDR3: TGTGCCAGCAGCCAAGAGCGTTTTCTGGGCGGGGTATCTGGAAACACCATATATTTT. This rearrangement joins TRBV4-2 to TRBJ1-3; D is ambiguous. Trimming removed 0 bases from V and 1 base from J, with 19 bases in between. The CDR3 spans 19 residues. Germline CDR1 and CDR2: LGHNA and YNFKEQ.

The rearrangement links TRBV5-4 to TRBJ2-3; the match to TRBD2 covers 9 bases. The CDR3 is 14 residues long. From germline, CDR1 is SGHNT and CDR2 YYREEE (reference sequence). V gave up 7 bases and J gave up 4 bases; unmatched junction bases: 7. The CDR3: CASYSGLASDTQYF. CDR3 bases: TGTGCCAGCTATTCGGGACTAGCATCAGATACGCAGTATTTT.